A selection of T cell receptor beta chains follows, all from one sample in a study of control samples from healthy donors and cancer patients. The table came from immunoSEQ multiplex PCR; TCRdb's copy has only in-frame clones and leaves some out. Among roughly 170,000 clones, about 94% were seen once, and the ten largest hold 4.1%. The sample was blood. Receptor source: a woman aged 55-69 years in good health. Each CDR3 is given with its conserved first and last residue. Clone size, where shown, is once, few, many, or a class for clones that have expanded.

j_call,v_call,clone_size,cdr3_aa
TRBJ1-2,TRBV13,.,CASSLGYGYTF
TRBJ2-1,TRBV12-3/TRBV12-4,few,CASSLGWAGEQFF
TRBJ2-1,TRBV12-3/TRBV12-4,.,CASRLGTINEQFF
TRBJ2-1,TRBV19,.,CASRTPAGEQFF
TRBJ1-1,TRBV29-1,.,CSVQTVNTEAFF
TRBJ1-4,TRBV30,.,CAWNFGVGEKLFF
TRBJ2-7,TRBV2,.,CASSKRTGTYEQYF
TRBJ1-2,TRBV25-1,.,CASSESGRPLYGYTF
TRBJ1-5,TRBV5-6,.,CASSLGNQPQHF
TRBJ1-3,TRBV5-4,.,CASSQLPGNTIYF
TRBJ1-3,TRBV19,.,CASSTTGDGASGNTIYF
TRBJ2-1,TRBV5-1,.,CASRVEYNEQFF
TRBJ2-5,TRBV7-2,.,CASSLGLGRQETQYF
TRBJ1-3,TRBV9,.,CASSVASGNTIYF
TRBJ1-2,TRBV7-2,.,CASSSGTGQLYTF
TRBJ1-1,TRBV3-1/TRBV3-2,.,CASSQSTGGFEAFF
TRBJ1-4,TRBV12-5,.,CASGLVGNEKLFF
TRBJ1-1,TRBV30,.,CAWRGGPGAFF
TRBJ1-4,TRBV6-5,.,CASVGGTATNEKLFF
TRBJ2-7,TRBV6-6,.,CASRNPGQSVTYEQYF
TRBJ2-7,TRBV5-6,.,CASSLESGGGYEQYF
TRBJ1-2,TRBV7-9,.,CASSLVLGPHNNYGYTF
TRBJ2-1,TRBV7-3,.,CASSLISGVDYNEQFF
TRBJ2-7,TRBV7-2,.,CASSPSGYEQYF
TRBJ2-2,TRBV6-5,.,CASRAAGDTGELFF
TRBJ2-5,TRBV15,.,CATSRDTMETQYF
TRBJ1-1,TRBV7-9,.,CASRRQGEAFF
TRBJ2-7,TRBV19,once,CASSGGGQSDWEQYF
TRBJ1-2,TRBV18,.,CASSPPGRSYGYTF
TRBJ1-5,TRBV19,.,CASSIGFGQGDQPQHF
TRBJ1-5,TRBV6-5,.,CASTPGSNQPQHF
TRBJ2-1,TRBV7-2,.,CASSWRGANEQFF
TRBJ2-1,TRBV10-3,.,CAISESRAPAQFF
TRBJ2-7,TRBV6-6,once,CASSSVNTYEQYF
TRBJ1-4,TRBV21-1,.,CASSKSGTDEKLFF
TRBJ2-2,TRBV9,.,CASSVDGTSPTGELFF
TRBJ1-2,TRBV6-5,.,CASRSGGNYGYTF
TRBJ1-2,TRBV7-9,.,CASSRDTANYGYTF
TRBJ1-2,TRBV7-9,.,CASSLDRELKYGYTF
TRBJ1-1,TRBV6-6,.,CASSRGRGAENTEAFF
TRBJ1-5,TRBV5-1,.,CASSLAGQEGQPQHF
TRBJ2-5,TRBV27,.,CASRRLAATGETQYF
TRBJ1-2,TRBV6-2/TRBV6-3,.,CASSGQEIYGYTF
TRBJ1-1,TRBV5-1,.,CASSEGAATEAFF